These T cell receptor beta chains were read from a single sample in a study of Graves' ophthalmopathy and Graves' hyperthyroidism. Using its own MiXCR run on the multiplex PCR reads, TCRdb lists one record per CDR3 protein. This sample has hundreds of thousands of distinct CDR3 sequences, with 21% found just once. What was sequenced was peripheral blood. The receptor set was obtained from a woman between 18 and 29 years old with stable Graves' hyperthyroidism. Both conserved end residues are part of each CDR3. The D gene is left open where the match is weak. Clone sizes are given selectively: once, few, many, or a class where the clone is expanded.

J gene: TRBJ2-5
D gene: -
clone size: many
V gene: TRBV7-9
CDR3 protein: CASSLSTAQETQYF
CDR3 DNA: TGTGCCAGCAGCTTATCAACAGCCCAAGAGACCCAGTACTTC

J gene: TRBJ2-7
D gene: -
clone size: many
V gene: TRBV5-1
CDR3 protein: CASSSRHSSYEQYF
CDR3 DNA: TGCGCCAGCAGCTCCCGACACAGCTCCTACGAGCAGTACTTC

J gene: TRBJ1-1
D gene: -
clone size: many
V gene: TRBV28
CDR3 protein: CASSPDLGGNTEAFF
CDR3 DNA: TGTGCCAGCAGCCCGGATCTGGGCGGGAACACTGAAGCTTTCTTT

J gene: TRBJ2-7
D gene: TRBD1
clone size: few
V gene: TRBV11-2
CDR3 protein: CASSPTTGTTYEQYF
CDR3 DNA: TGTGCCAGCAGCCCAACGACAGGGACCACCTACGAGCAGTACTTC

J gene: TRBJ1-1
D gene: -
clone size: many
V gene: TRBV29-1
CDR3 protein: CSVAGVLNTEAFF
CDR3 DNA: TGCAGCGTGGCAGGGGTCCTGAACACTGAAGCTTTCTTT

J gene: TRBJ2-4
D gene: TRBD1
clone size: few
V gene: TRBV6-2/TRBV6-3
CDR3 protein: CASSYGRTGLAKNIKYF
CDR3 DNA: TGTGCCAGCAGTTATGGTCGGACAGGGTTAGCCAAAAACATTAAGTACTTC

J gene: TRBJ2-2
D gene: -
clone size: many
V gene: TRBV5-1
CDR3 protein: CASSLVTGPLAGELFF
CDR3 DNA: TGCGCCAGCAGCTTGGTAACGGGACCACTTGCCGGGGAGCTGTTTTTT

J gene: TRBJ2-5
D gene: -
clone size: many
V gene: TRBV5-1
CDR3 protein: CASSLLGQQQETQYF
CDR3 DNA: TGCGCCAGCAGCTTGCTTGGACAACAGCAAGAGACCCAGTACTTC

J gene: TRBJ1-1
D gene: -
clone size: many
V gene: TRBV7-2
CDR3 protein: CASSPDLLPYTEAFF
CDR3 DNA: TGTGCCAGCAGCCCGGACCTTCTCCCTTACACTGAAGCTTTCTTT

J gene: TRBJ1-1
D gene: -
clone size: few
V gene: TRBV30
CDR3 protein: CACHYRVRTEAFF
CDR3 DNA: TGTGCCTGCCATTACAGGGTGCGGACTGAAGCTTTCTTT

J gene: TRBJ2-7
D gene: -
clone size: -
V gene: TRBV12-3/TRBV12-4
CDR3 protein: CASSWTTNRLGYEQYF
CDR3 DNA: TGTGCCAGCAGTTGGACGACAAACAGACTGGGCTACGAGCAGTACTTC

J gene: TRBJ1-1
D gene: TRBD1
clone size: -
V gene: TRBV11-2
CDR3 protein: CASSLEPWTGTEAFF
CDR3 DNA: TGTGCCAGCAGCTTAGAGCCCTGGACAGGGACTGAAGCTTTCTTT

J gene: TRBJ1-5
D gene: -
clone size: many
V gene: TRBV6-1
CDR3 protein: CASSEYQGQPQHF
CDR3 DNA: TGTGCCAGCAGTGAATATCAGGGTCAGCCCCAGCATTTT

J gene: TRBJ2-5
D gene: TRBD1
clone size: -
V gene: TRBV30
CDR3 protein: CAWKPTGKETQYF
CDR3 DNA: TGTGCCTGGAAACCGACAGGGAAAGAGACCCAGTACTTC

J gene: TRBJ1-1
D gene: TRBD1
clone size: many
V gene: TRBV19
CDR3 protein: CASSLQGANTEAFF
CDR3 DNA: TGTGCCAGTAGCCTACAGGGGGCGAACACTGAAGCTTTCTTT

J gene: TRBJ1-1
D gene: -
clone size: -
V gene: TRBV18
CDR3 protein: CACSREGMNTEAFF
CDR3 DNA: TGTGCCTGCTCACGGGAGGGTATGAACACTGAAGCTTTCTTT

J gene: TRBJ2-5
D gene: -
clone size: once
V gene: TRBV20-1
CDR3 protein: CSASMGGETQYF
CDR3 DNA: TGCAGTGCGTCCATGGGGGGCGAGACCCAGTACTTC

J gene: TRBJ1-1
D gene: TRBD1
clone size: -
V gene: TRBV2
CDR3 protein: CASSKGTGNMNTEAFF
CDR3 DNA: TGTGCCAGCAGTAAGGGGACAGGGAATATGAACACTGAAGCTTTCTTT

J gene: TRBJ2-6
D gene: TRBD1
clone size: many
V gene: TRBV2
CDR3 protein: CASRTNRGVNTGANVLTF
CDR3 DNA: TGTGCCAGCCGGACCAACAGGGGGGTTAACACTGGGGCCAACGTCCTGACTTTC

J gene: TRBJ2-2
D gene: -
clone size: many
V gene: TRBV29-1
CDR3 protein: CSVERGRGAGELFF
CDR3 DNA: TGCAGCGTTGAAAGGGGGAGAGGGGCCGGGGAGCTGTTTTTT

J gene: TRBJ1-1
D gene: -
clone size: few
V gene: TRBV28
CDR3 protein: CASSSPGLSMMNTEAFF
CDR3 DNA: TGTGCCAGCAGTTCCCCGGGACTATCGATGATGAACACTGAAGCTTTCTTT

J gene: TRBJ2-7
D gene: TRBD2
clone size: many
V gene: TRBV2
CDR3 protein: CASSEGTSVSFSYEQYF
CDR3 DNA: TGTGCCAGCAGTGAGGGGACTAGCGTTTCTTTTTCCTACGAGCAGTACTTC

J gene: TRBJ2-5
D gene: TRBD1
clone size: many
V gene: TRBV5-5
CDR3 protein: CASSPGTGVVETQYF
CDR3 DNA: TGTGCCAGCAGCCCGGGGACAGGGGTCGTGGAGACCCAGTACTTC

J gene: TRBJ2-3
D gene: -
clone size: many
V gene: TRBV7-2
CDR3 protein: CASSRARTDTQYF
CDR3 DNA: TGTGCCAGCAGCCGAGCGCGCACAGATACGCAGTATTTT

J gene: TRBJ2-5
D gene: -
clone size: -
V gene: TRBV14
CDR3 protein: CASSQDWKYQETQYF
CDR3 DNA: TGTGCCAGCAGCCAAGATTGGAAGTACCAAGAGACCCAGTACTTC